A single sample gave rise to the 18 T cell receptor beta chains below, sequenced in a study of blood T cell repertoires in COVID-19. The data were produced by immunoSEQ multiplex PCR, yet TCRdb's version contains in-frame clones alone and is incomplete. Among some 100,000 clones listed, about nine tenths were seen once. Material: peripheral blood. All receptors derive from a man aged 65 to 79 with acute or convalescent COVID-19.

The genes are TRBV28 and TRBJ1-2; D ambiguous. CDR3 length equals 13 residues. Trimming shortened V by 3 bases and J by 8 bases, and 13 bases separated the two germline ends. Germline V gives CDR1 MDHEN, CDR2 SYDVKM. As DNA, the CDR3 is TGTGCCAGCAGTTTGTTACGGGATTCGGGCTACACCTTC. Translated: CASSLLRDSGYTF.

This chain connects TRBV4-1 to TRBJ2-7; 8 bases map to TRBD2. Germline V lookup: CDR1 MGHRA, CDR2 YSYEKL. The CDR3 is 17 residues long. V shed 1 base and J 4 bases; nucleotides not matched to a gene: 12. CDR3 in amino acids: CASSQAHAPSGLYEQYF. In nucleotides, the CDR3 is TGCGCCAGCAGCCAAGCCCATGCTCCTAGCGGGTTATACGAGCAGTACTTC.

This chain uses TRBV28 with TRBJ1-5; 8 positions match TRBD1. Germline V CDR1 and CDR2: MDHEN, SYDVKM. Trimming at V came to 6 bases and at J to 6 bases, leaving 10 bases not matched to a gene. CDR3 length: 15 amino acids. The CDR3 sequence: CASRNYDRGLQPQHF. Here the CDR3 DNA reads TGTGCCAGCAGGAACTACGACAGGGGTCTTCAGCCCCAGCATTTT.

A few counts support this clone. The chain carries TRBV6-2 or TRBV6-3 and TRBJ1-1, with unresolved D. CDR1 is MNHEY, CDR2 SVGEGT, per germline. The CDR3 contains 14 residues. V was shortened by 1 base and J by 1 base, with 7 bases between the two germline ends. In DNA, the CDR3 is TGTGCCAGCAGTTACTACGGAGGGAACACTGAAGCTTTCTTT. Translating gives CASSYYGGNTEAFF.

CDR3 in DNA: TGTGCCTGGAGTACCCCCGGACTAACTTACAACAATGAGCAGTTCTTC. Translated: CAWSTPGLTYNNEQFF. The chain joins TRBV30 to TRBJ2-1; D is perhaps TRBD2 (6 bases). Germline V gene sequence: CDR1 GTSNPN, CDR2 SVGIG (reference sequence). Trimming took off 2 bases at V and 5 bases at J, with 19 bases between the two ends. The CDR3 covers 16 residues.

This clone has only one observation. The rearrangement joins TRBV6-6 to TRBJ2-1; 13 bases agree with TRBD2. Looked up from germline, CDR1 is MNHNY and CDR2 is SVGAGI (reference sequence). This CDR3 has 16 amino acids. V lost 5 bases to trimming and J lost 4 bases; unmatched junction nucleotides: 5. CDR3 in amino acids: CASSHGTSGIYNEQFF. Written as DNA, the CDR3 is TGTGCCAGCAGTCATGGGACTAGCGGGATTTACAATGAGCAGTTCTTC.

This clone was detected only a few times. The chain uses TRBV16 and TRBJ2-1; 7 bases match TRBD2. Germline trimming cut 4 bases from V and 6 bases from J; bases unmatched to any gene: 6. CDR1 is KGHSY, CDR2 FQNENV, per germline. This CDR3 is 14 amino acids long. The CDR3 reads CASSLTRGGNEQFF. The CDR3 nucleotides are TGTGCCAGCAGCCTCACACGCGGGGGCAATGAGCAGTTCTTC.

The chain uses TRBV10-3 and TRBJ2-5; 9 nucleotides align to TRBD2. Germline lookup yields CDR1 ENHRY and CDR2 SYGVKD. V was clipped by 6 bases and J by 0 bases; unmatched bases: 5. CDR3 length: 15 residues. The CDR3 DNA sequence: TGTGCCATCAGGGATATAGCGGGGGACCAAGAGACCCAGTACTTC. Protein product: CAIRDIAGDQETQYF.

The chain links TRBV27 to TRBJ1-5; 7 bases agree with TRBD1. The CDR3 is 17 residues long. V shed 6 bases and J 0 bases; nucleotides not matched to a gene: 11. In germline, CDR1 is MNHEY, CDR2 SMNVEV (reference sequence). In DNA, the CDR3 is TGTGCCAGCAGCCCGCTAACAGGGGCATATAGCAATCAGCCCCAGCATTTT. Its protein product is CASSPLTGAYSNQPQHF.

This chain joins TRBV6-6 and TRBJ2-7; 9 bases are shared with TRBD1. J gave up 3 bases and V 2 bases, and 8 bases lay outside the gene matches. The length of the CDR3 is 16 residues. Looked up from germline, CDR1 is MNHNY and CDR2 is SVGAGI (reference sequence). DNA for the CDR3: TGTGCCAGCAGTTACCCCCCGGGACAGGGAGTCTACGAGCAGTACTTC. Protein: CASSYPPGQGVYEQYF.

V is TRBV4-2 and J is TRBJ2-2; 7 bases map to TRBD1. In germline, CDR1 is LGHNA, CDR2 YNFKEQ. CDR3 length: 16 amino acids. Trimming at V came to 0 bases and at J to 7 bases, leaving 8 bases not matched to a gene. CDR3 in DNA: TGTGCCAGCAGCCAAGATGTGACAGGGAAAGTCGGGGAGCTGTTTTTT. Protein product: CASSQDVTGKVGELFF.

The chain recombines TRBV30 with TRBJ1-1; no reliable D call. Trimming removed 3 bases at V and 0 bases at J, with 20 bases between. In germline, CDR1 is GTSNPN, CDR2 SVGIG (reference sequence). This CDR3 contains 17 residues. The CDR3 protein is CAWRGGWQREMNTEAFF. CDR3 in DNA: TGTGCCTGGAGAGGAGGTTGGCAGCGAGAAATGAACACTGAAGCTTTCTTT. The whole variable domain, remainder taken from reference TRBV30 and TRBJ1-1, is SQTIHQWPATLVQPVGSPLSLECTVEGTSNPNLYWYRQAAGRGLQLLFYSVGIGQISSEVPQNLSASRPQDRQFILSSKKLLLSDSGFYLCAWRGGWQREMNTEAFFGQGTRLTVV.

The V call is TRBV4-3, the J call TRBJ2-2; tentative D call: TRBD2 (6 bases). V was trimmed by 1 base and J by 7 bases, leaving 7 bases between them. Germline V gene lookup returns CDR1 LGHNA and CDR2 YSLEER. The CDR3 is 13 residues long. The CDR3 loop reads CASSQVGGGELFF. In DNA form, the CDR3 reads TGCGCCAGCAGCCAAGTCGGGGGCGGGGAGCTGTTTTTT.

The chain combines TRBV12-3 or TRBV12-4 with TRBJ1-2, with D possibly being TRBD1 (5 bases). V was cut by 10 bases and J by 2 bases, with 14 bases left in between. The CDR3 contains 13 residues. The CDR3 nucleotides are TGTGCCACCACTTGGGGGGGGAACTATGGCTACACCTTC. Protein product: CATTWGGNYGYTF.

For the CDR3, the DNA is TGTGCCAGCAGCCCACAGGACAGGGGTGGTGAAGCTTTCTTT. It codes for CASSPQDRGGEAFF. The genes are TRBV6-5 and TRBJ1-1, with 9 bases fitting TRBD1. Germline V lookup: CDR1 MNHEY, CDR2 SVGAGI. CDR3 length: 14 residues. V lost 6 bases and J lost 7; bases outside the gene matches: 9.

The V and J genes are TRBV10-3 and TRBJ2-1, with 10 nucleotides matching TRBD2. CDR1 ENHRY and CDR2 SYGVKD come from the germline V gene. The J segment lost 4 bases and the V segment lost 0 bases, leaving 9 bases of the junction unmatched. This CDR3 is 18 amino acids long. CDR3 sequence reads: CAISESPGLAERYNEQFF. For the CDR3, the DNA is TGTGCCATCAGTGAGTCCCCTGGACTAGCGGAACGATACAATGAGCAGTTCTTC.

The gene calls are TRBV7-9 and TRBJ2-3; 11 bases fit TRBD2. CDR3 length: 19 residues. The V gene's germline CDR1 is SEHNR and CDR2 FQNEAQ (reference sequence). The ends lost 4 bases at V and 0 bases at J; junction bases unmatched: 12. CDR3 loop: CASSSPLAGGRGSTDTQYF. Here the CDR3 DNA reads TGTGCCAGCAGCTCCCCCCTAGCGGGGGGTCGAGGTAGCACAGATACGCAGTATTTT.

The V and J genes are TRBV19 and TRBJ2-3, with 8 nucleotides matching TRBD2. The V gene's germline CDR1 is LNHDA and CDR2 SQIVND (reference sequence). CDR3 length: 14 amino acids. Germline trimming cut 6 bases from V and 1 base from J; bases unmatched to any gene: 3. The CDR3 spells CASRREAGTDTQYF. DNA of the CDR3: TGTGCCAGTAGGCGGGAGGCGGGCACAGATACGCAGTATTTT. The complete variable domain, with remaining parts taken from reference TRBV19 and TRBJ2-3, reads DGGITQSPKYLFRKEGQNVTLSCEQNLNHDAMYWYRQDPGQGLRLIYYSQIVNDFQKGDIAEGYSVSREKKESFPLTVTSAQKNPTAFYLCASRREAGTDTQYFGPGTRLTVL.